This TCR beta chain is from a study of T cell responses to AZD1222 COVID-19 vaccine. Pooled in the analysis were second doses at about 4 or about 12 weeks. Study results and caveats: Spike-specific TCR breadth and depth rose after two AZD1222 doses. Possibly, clonal diversity was underestimated; donors were largely white British and included more females.

Only in-frame clones appear in the TCRdb table, and some are missing; sequencing was by immunoSEQ multiplex PCR. The table includes 100,000 to 120,000 clones, 80% to 90% detected once. CDR1 is MDHEN, CDR2 SYDVKM, per germline. V was cut by 4 bases and J by 4 bases, with 15 bases left in between. The CDR3 extends over 15 amino acids. Details on this clone: Its antigen is undetermined.

The TCR originated in an adult who received the AZD1222 COVID-19 vaccine. Specimen: peripheral blood, collected 28 days after the second AZD1222 dose. This rearrangement joins TRBV28 to TRBJ2-3, with D maybe TRBD2 (6 bases). This chain's CDR3 is CASSSGTLAADTQYF. Here the CDR3 DNA reads TGTGCCAGCAGTTCCGGGACCTTAGCGGCAGATACGCAGTATTTT.